Only one count was recorded for the clone carrying this TCR beta chain. The target antigen is unknown. Each subset's genomic DNA was split evenly across several immunoSEQ plates. TCRdb keeps only in-frame clones here, not all; method: immunoSEQ multiplex PCR. This sample carries under 2.5 million clones, approximately 90% of them seen once, and the ten largest clones take approximately 0.41%. This record belongs to a study of shared clonotypes between healthy human individuals. Study-wide results and caveats: Only blood was sampled; tissue repertoires likely differ.

This CDR3 contains 15 residues. Germline CDR1 and CDR2: SGHNT and YYREEE (reference sequence). Between the trimmed V and J ends, which lost 1 base and 1 base, there was a span of 12 bases. The specimen was naive CD4+ T cells from PBMCs. Indicated subset: CD45RA+ positively selected. The TCR sequence derives from a man aged 18 to 29 in good health. Some clones in this sample may be carry-over from other donors' samples. This sequence joins TRBV5-4 and TRBJ2-7; the D gene is possibly TRBD1 (6 bases). The CDR3 sequence is CASSLSQGMSYEQYF. CDR3 nucleotides: TGTGCCAGCAGCTTGTCCCAGGGGATGTCCTACGAGCAGTACTTC. The variable domain in full, with the rest retrieved from reference TRBV5-4 and TRBJ2-7, is ETGVTQSPTHLIKTRGQQVTLRCSSQSGHNTVSWYQQALGQGPQFIFQYYREEENGRGNFPPRFSGLQFPNYSSELNVNALELDDSALYLCASSLSQGMSYEQYFGPGTRLTVT.